This is a list of T cell receptor beta chains from one sample in a study of blood T cell repertoires in COVID-19. The repertoire was sequenced with immunoSEQ multiplex PCR; TCRdb's copy has only in-frame clones and lacks some. The repertoire holds hundreds of thousands of clones, 85% to 90% seen once, with over 3% in the top ten. The sample comprised PBMCs or T cells enriched from blood (not recorded which). The receptors derive from a woman in her 50s in a cohort exposed to, infected with or recovered from COVID-19 (not recorded which). Both conserved end residues are part of each CDR3. The D gene is left open where the match is weak. Clone size is not always given. Where it is, it says once, few, many or a class for expanded clones.

CDR3	DNA	J	size	D	V
CASSLAAGGANYGYTF	TGCGCCAGCAGCTTGGCCGCCGGCGGCGCTAACTATGGCTACACCTTC	TRBJ1-2	-	-	TRBV5-1
CASSQTLREKLFF	TGTGCCAGCAGCCAAACCTTGCGTGAAAAACTGTTTTTT	TRBJ1-4	-	-	TRBV5-4
CASLGVNTEAFF	TGTGCCAGCTTGGGCGTTAACACTGAAGCTTTCTTT	TRBJ1-1	-	-	TRBV7-9
CASSQVGAGGGEKLFF	TGTGCCAGCAGCCAAGTGGGGGCAGGGGGAGGTGAAAAACTGTTTTTT	TRBJ1-4	-	TRBD1	TRBV3-1/TRBV3-2
CASTLRGGANYGYTF	TGTGCCAGCACCTTACGGGGGGGGGCTAACTATGGCTACACCTTC	TRBJ1-2	-	-	TRBV19
CAWSTGQSNSPLHF	TGTGCCTGGAGTACGGGACAGTCAAATTCACCCCTCCACTTT	TRBJ1-6	once	TRBD1	TRBV30
CAWRRGRMGVGANVLTF	TGTGCCTGGAGGCGGGGTCGCATGGGGGTCGGGGCCAACGTCCTGACTTTC	TRBJ2-6	few	-	TRBV30
CASSLLTRGNTEAFF	TGTGCCAGCAGTTTACTAACCAGGGGTAACACTGAAGCTTTCTTT	TRBJ1-1	-	-	TRBV28
CASSSKRGTHDSTDTQYF	TGTGCCAGCAGCTCAAAACGAGGGACACACGATAGCACAGATACGCAGTATTTT	TRBJ2-3	-	-	TRBV11-2
CASSSAGRGFPGYTF	TGTGCCAGCAGCTCCGCAGGCCGTGGATTCCCGGGCTACACCTTC	TRBJ1-2	-	-	TRBV5-6